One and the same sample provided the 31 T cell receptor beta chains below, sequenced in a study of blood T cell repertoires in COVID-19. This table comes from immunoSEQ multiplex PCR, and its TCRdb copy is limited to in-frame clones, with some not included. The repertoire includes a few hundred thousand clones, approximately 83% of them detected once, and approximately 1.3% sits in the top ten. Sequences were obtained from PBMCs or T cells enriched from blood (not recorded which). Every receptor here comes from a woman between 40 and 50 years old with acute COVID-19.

CDR3: CASSYGLAGDYEQYF. CDR3 coding DNA: TGCGCCAGCAGTTACGGACTAGCGGGAGACTACGAGCAGTACTTC. The chain carries TRBV5-1 and TRBJ2-7; 13 positions agree with TRBD2. The CDR3 is 15 residues long. V was pared by 5 bases and J by 3 bases, with 5 bases of the junction left unmatched. Germline V CDR1 and CDR2: SGHRS, YFSETQ.

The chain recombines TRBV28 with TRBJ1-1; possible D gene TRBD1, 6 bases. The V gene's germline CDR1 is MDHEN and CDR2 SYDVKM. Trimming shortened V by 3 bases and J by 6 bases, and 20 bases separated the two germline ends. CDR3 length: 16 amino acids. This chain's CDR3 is CASSLTDRPGWSEAFF. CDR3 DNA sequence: TGTGCCAGCAGTTTGACAGACAGGCCGGGGTGGTCTGAAGCTTTCTTT.

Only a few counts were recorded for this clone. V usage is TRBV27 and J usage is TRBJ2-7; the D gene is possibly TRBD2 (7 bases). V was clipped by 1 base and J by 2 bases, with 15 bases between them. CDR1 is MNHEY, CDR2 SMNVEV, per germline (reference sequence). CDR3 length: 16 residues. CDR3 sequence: CASSLFGGGAPYEQYF. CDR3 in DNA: TGTGCCAGCAGTTTATTTGGAGGGGGGGCCCCCTACGAGCAGTACTTC.

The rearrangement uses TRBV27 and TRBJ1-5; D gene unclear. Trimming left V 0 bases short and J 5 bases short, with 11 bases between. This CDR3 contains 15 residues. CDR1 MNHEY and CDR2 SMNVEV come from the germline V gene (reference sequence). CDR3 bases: TGTGCCAGCAGTTTATCGATCCTGATAGATCAGCCCCAGCATTTT. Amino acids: CASSLSILIDQPQHF.

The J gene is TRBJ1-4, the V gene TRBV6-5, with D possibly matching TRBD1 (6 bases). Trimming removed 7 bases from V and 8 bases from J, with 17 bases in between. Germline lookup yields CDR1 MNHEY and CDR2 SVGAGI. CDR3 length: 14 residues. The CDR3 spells CASKISWGREKLFF. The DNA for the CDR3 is TGTGCCAGCAAAATTTCTTGGGGGCGAGAAAAACTGTTTTTT.

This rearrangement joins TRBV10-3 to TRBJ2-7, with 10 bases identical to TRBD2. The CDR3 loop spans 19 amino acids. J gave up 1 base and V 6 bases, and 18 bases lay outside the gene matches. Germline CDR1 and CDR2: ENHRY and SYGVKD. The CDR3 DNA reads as TGTGCCATCAGCCCCTGGGTAGCGGGGGGACCTTTGGATTCCTACGAGCAGTACTTC. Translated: CAISPWVAGGPLDSYEQYF.

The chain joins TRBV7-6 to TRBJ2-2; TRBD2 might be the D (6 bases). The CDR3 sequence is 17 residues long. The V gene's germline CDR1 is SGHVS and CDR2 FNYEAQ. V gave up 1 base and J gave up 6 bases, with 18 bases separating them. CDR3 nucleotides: TGTGCCAGCAGCTTAGAAGGGACTCGCATGTTAGCCGGGGAGCTGTTTTTT. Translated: CASSLEGTRMLAGELFF.

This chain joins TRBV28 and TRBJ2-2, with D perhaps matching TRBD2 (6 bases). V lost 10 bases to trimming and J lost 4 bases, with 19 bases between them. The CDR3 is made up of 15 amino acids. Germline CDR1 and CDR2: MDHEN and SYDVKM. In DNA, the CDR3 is TGTGCCACCTCCTTGGGGGGAGTCGGCACCGGGGAGCTGTTTTTT. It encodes CATSLGGVGTGELFF.

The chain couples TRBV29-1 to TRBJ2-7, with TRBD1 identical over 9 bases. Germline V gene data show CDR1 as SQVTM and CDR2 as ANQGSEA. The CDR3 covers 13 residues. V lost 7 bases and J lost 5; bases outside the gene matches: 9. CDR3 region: CSAFGTGPHEQYF. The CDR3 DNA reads TGCAGCGCTTTCGGGACAGGGCCCCACGAGCAGTACTTC.

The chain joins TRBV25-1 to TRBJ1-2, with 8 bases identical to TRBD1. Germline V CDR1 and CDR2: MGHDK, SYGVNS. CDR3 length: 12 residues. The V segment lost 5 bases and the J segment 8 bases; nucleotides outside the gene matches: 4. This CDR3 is CASSQGATGYTF. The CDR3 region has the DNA TGTGCCAGCAGTCAGGGGGCGACCGGCTACACCTTC.

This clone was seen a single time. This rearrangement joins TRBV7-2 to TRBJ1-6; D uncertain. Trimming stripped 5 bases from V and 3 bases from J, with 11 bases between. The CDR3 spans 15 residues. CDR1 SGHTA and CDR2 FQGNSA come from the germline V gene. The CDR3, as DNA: TGTGCCAGCAGCCCCGATGCGCGCTATAATTCACCCCTCCACTTT. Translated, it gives CASSPDARYNSPLHF.

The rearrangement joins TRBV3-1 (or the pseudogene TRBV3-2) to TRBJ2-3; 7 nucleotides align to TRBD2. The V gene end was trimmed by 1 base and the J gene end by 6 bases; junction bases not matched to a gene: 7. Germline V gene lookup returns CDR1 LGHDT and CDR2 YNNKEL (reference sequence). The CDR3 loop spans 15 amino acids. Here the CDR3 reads CASSQVGRGDDTQYF. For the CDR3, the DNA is TGTGCCAGCAGCCAAGTAGGACGGGGGGATGATACGCAGTATTTT.

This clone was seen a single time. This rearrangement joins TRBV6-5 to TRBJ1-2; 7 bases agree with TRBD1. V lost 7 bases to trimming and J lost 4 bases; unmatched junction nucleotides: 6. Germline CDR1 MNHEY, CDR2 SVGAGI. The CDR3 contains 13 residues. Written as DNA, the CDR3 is TGTGCCAGCACCAAAGGACAGGTCTATGGCTACACCTTC. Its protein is CASTKGQVYGYTF.

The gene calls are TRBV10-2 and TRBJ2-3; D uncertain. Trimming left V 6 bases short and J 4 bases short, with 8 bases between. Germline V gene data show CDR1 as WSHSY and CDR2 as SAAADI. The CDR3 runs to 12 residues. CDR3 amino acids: CASRERADTQYF. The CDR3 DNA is TGCGCCAGCAGGGAGAGAGCAGATACGCAGTATTTT.

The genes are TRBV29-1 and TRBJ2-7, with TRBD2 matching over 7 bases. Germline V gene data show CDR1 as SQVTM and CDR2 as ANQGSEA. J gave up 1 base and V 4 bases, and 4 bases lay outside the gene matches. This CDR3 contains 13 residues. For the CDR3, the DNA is TGCAGCGTTGGAGCGGGGATGTCCTACGAGCAGTACTTC. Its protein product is CSVGAGMSYEQYF.

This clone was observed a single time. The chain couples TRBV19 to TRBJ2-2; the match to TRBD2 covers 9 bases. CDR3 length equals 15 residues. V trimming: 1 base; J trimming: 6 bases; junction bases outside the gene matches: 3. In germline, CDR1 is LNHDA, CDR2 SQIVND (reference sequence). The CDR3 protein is CASSIVAGGPGELFF. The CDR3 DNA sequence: TGTGCCAGTAGTATAGTGGCGGGGGGGCCCGGGGAGCTGTTTTTT.

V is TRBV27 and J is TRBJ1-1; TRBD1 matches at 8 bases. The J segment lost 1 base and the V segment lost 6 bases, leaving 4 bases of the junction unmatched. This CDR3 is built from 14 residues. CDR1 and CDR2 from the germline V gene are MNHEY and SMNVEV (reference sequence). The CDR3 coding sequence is TGTGCCAGCAGAGAGGACAGGGAGAACACTGAAGCTTTCTTT. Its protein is CASREDRENTEAFF.

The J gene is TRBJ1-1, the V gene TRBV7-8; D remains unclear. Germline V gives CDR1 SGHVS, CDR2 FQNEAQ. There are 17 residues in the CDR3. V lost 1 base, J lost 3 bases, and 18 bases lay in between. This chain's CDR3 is CASSLVSSRTGYTEAFF. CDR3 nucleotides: TGTGCCAGCAGCTTAGTTAGCAGTCGGACGGGGTACACTGAAGCTTTCTTT.

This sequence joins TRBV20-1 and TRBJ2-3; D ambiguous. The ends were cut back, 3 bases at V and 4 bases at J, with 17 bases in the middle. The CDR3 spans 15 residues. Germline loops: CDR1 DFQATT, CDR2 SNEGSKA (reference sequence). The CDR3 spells CSASWNYNLPDTQYF. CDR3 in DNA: TGCAGTGCTAGTTGGAACTACAACCTTCCAGATACGCAGTATTTT.

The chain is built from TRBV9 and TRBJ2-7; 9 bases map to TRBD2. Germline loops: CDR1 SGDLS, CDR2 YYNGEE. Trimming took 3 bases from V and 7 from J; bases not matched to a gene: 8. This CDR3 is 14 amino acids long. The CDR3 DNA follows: TGTGCCAGCAGCGAGTCCGGCCTAGCGGGGGAGCAGTACTTC. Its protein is CASSESGLAGEQYF. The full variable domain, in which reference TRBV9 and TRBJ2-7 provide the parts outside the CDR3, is DSGVTQTPKHLITATGQRVTLRCSPRSGDLSVYWYQQSLDQGLQFLIQYYNGEERAKGNILERFSAQQFPDLHSELNLSSLELGDSALYFCASSESGLAGEQYFGPGTRLTVT.

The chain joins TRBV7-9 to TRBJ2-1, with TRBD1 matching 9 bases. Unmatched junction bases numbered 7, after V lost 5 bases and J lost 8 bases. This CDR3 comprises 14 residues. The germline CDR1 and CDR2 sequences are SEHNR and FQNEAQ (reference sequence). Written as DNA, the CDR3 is TGTGCCAGCAGCCTCGGACAGGGGTATGATGAGCAGTTCTTC. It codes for CASSLGQGYDEQFF.

In nucleotides, the CDR3 is TGTGCCAGTAGTGAGACTAGCGGGAGCGCAGATACGCAGTATTTT. As protein: CASSETSGSADTQYF. The chain carries TRBV19 and TRBJ2-3; 12 nucleotides agree with TRBD2. The trim removed 5 bases at V and 4 bases at J, leaving 4 bases unmatched. Germline loops: CDR1 LNHDA, CDR2 SQIVND (reference sequence). This CDR3 comprises 15 residues.

Written as DNA, the CDR3 is TGTGCCAGCAGCTTAGAGGGGGGCAATCAGCCCCAGCATTTT. Its translation is CASSLEGGNQPQHF. This sequence joins TRBV7-9 and TRBJ1-5, with D possibly matching TRBD1 (6 bases). Germline CDR1 reads SEHNR; CDR2 reads FQNEAQ (reference sequence). V shed 1 base and J shed 2 bases, with 6 bases lying between them. The CDR3 consists of 14 residues.

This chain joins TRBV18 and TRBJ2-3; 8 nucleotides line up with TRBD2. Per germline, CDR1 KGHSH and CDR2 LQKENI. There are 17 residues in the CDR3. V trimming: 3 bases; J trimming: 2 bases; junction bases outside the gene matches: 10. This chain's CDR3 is CASSPGLGSGTTDTQYF. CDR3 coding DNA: TGTGCCAGCTCACCCGGTCTGGGTAGCGGGACCACAGATACGCAGTATTTT. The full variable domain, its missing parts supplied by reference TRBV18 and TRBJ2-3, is NAGVMQNPRHLVRRRGQEARLRCSPMKGHSHVYWYRQLPEEGLKFMVYLQKENIIDESGMPKERFSAEFPKEGPSILRIQQVVRGDSAAYFCASSPGLGSGTTDTQYFGPGTRLTVL.

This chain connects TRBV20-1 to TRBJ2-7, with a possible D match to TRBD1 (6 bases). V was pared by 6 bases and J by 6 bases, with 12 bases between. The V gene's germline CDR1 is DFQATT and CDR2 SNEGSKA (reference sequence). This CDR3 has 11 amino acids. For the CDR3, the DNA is TGCAGTGCCCCACAGGGAACCGAGCAGTACTTC. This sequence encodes CSAPQGTEQYF.

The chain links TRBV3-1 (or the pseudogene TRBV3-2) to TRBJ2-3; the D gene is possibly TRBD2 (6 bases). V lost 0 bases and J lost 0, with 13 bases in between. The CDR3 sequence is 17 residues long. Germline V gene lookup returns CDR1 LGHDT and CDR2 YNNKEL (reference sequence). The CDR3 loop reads CASSQEAGFTSTDTQYF. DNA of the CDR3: TGTGCCAGCAGCCAAGAGGCGGGGTTTACTAGCACAGATACGCAGTATTTT.

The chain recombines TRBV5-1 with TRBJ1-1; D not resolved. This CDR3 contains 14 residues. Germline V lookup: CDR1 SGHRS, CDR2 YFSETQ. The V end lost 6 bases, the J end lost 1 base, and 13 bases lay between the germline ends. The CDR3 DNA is TGCGCCAGCATGTCAATGGGCAGGAACACTGAAGCTTTCTTT. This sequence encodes CASMSMGRNTEAFF.

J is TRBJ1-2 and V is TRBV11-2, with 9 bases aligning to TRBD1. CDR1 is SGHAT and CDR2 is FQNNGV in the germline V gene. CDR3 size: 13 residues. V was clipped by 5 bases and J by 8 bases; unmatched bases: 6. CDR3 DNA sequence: TGTGCCAGCAGCACCGGGACAGGGATGGGCTACACCTTC. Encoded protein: CASSTGTGMGYTF.

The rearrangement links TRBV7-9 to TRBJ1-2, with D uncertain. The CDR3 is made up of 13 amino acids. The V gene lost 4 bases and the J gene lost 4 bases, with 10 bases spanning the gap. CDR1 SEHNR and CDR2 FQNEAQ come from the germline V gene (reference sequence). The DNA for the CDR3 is TGTGCCAGCAGCTCCCCAGGCCCCTATGGCTACACCTTC. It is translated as CASSSPGPYGYTF.

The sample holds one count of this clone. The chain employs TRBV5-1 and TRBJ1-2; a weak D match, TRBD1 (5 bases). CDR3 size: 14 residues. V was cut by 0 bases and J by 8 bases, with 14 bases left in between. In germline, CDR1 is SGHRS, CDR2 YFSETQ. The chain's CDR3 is CASSLEQAQRGYTF. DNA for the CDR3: TGCGCCAGCAGCTTGGAACAGGCCCAAAGGGGCTACACCTTC.

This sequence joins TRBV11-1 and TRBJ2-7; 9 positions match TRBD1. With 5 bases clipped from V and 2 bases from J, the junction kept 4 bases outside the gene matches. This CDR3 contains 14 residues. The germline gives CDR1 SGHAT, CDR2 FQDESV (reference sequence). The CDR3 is CASSPGQGTYEQYF. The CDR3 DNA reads TGTGCCAGCAGCCCGGGACAGGGTACCTACGAGCAGTACTTC.